The next 6 T cell receptor beta chains were all read from a single sample in a study of human T cells and chemical hapten exposure. Each CDR3 protein is one row after TCRdb ran MiXCR on the RACE reads. This table holds approximately 370,000 distinct CDR3 sequences, about 5% found once. Time point specified: pre-sensitization, week 0. Treatment indicated: therapeutic diphenylcyclopropenone sensitization with weekly scalp DPC. This specimen consisted of whole blood, obtained in connection with sensitization to the hapten diphenylcyclopropenone (DPC). The receptors originated from a woman aged 18-29 years with alopecia areata. Some clones in this sample may be carry-over from other donors' samples.

This clonotype was counted at least ten times. This chain joins TRBV12-3 or TRBV12-4 and TRBJ2-1; D assignment may be TRBD1 or TRBD2 (6 bases each). V was shortened by 3 bases and J by 2 bases, with 14 bases between the two germline ends. CDR3 size: 16 residues. CDR3 sequence reads: CASSFRTGATYNEQFF. The CDR3 nucleotides are TGTGCCAGCAGTTTTAGGACGGGGGCCACCTACAATGAGCAGTTCTTC.

This clonotype was counted many times. The V gene is TRBV5-1, the J gene TRBJ2-1; TRBD2 matches at 7 bases. Germline lookup yields CDR1 SGHRS and CDR2 YFSETQ. The CDR3 is 15 amino acids. V gave up 4 bases and J gave up 9 bases; unmatched junction bases: 13. The CDR3 sequence is CASSPGTISRTEQFF. CDR3 in DNA: TGCGCCAGCAGCCCGGGGACTATCTCCCGCACTGAGCAGTTCTTC.

V is TRBV29-1 and J is TRBJ1-1; D possibly corresponds to TRBD1 (6 bases). Germline CDR1 reads SQVTM; CDR2 reads ANQGSEA. The V and J ends lost 7 bases and 0 bases respectively, with 12 bases between them. The CDR3 spans 13 residues. In DNA form, the CDR3 reads TGCAGCGGGGAGGGGGATATGAACACTGAAGCTTTCTTT. Amino acids: CSGEGDMNTEAFF.

The V call is TRBV20-1, the J call TRBJ2-7; TRBD1 aligns across 8 bases. V gave up 3 bases and J gave up 2 bases; unmatched junction bases: 6. This CDR3 has 14 amino acids. Germline assignment: CDR1 DFQATT and CDR2 SNEGSKA (reference sequence). The CDR3 spells CSASSPDRAYEQYF. CDR3 bases: TGCAGTGCTAGTAGTCCGGACAGGGCCTACGAGCAGTACTTC.

The chain uses TRBV29-1 and TRBJ2-3; 8 nucleotides align to TRBD1. CDR3 size: 17 residues. CDR1 is SQVTM and CDR2 is ANQGSEA in the germline V gene. The junction had 16 bases not matched to a gene; V was cut back by 4 bases and J by 4 bases. CDR3 sequence: CSVVGQGASGLSDTQYF. The DNA of the CDR3 is TGCAGCGTTGTAGGGCAGGGGGCGTCGGGTCTGTCAGATACGCAGTATTTT.

The table lists this clonotype with a few counts. V gene TRBV14 combines with J gene TRBJ2-7, with D possibly matching TRBD2 (7 bases). CDR1 and CDR2 from the germline V gene are SGHDN and FVKESK. The CDR3 extends over 15 amino acids. V shed 2 bases and J shed 0 bases, with 11 bases lying between them. The CDR3 sequence is CASSQMAGASYEQYF. DNA for the CDR3: TGTGCCAGCAGCCAAATGGCGGGGGCCTCCTACGAGCAGTACTTC.